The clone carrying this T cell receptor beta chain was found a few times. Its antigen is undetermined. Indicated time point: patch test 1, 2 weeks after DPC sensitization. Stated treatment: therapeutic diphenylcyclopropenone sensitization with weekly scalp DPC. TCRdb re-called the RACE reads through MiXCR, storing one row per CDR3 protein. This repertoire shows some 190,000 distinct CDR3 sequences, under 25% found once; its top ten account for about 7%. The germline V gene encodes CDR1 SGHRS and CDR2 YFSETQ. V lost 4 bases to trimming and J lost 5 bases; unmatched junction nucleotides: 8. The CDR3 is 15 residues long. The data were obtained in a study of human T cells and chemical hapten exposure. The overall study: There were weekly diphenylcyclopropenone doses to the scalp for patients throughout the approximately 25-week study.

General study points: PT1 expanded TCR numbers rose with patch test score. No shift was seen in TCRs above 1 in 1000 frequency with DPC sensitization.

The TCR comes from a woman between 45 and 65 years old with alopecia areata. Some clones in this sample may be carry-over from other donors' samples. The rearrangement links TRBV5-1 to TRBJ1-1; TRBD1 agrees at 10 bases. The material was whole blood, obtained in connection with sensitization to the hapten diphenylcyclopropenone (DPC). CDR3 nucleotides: TGCGCCAGCAGCAGGGAGACAGGGGGCAGGACTGAAGCTTTCTTT. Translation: CASSRETGGRTEAFF.